This T cell receptor beta chain emerged from a study of siplizumab effects on memory and regulatory T cells. Study findings and constraints: On average, under 70% of mappable alloreactive CD4+ clones were Treg-derived under siplizumab, against 25% to 30% in controls. Naive T cells appeared more varied than memory cells and looked like key alloresponse contributors.

Sequencing used immunoSEQ multiplex PCR; TCRdb keeps in-frame clones, though not all of them. The sample lists fewer than 65,000 clones, over 90% seen once, with about 15% in the top ten. This clone was observed once. What it binds is not known. Trimming stripped 5 bases from V and 0 bases from J, with 11 bases between. From germline, CDR1 is KGHSH and CDR2 LQKENI. The CDR3 contains 15 residues. Specimen: CD8+ T cells sorted from blood. The receptor comes from a human donor in good health. The chain recombines TRBV18 with TRBJ1-5, with no clear D. In DNA form, the CDR3 reads TGTGCCAGCTCAGACGGACCTCATAGCAATCAGCCCCAGCATTTT. This sequence encodes CASSDGPHSNQPQHF.